A selection of T cell receptor beta chains follows, all from one sample in a study of blood T cell repertoires in COVID-19. The protocol was immunoSEQ multiplex PCR, while the TCRdb copy is restricted to in-frame clones and leaves out a portion. The sample consists of some 220,000 clones, about 85% of them appearing once. The source material was PBMCs or T cells enriched from blood (not recorded which). The receptors stem from a woman aged 30 to 39 who had recovered from COVID-19. CDR3s leave out the opening cysteine and the closing phenylalanine or tryptophan.

>TRBJ1-2|TRBV5-5
ASSLAGSDGYT
>TRBJ2-2|TRBV28
ASSLIWTGRPGELF
>TRBJ2-3|TRBV19
ASSMDGGGGTDTQY
>TRBJ1-1|TRBV3-1/TRBV3-2
ASRSGVNTEAF
>TRBJ1-1|TRBV18
ASSPFVTHTEAF
>TRBJ2-1|TRBV25-1
ASRPTSGGLGEQF
>TRBJ1-1|TRBV25-1
ASSDSGITEAF
>TRBJ1-2|TRBV2
ASSEVEGGYGYT
>TRBJ2-1|TRBV24-1
ATSDTDSTRNNEQF
>TRBJ2-5|TRBV7-3
ASSPPGTSHPQY
>TRBJ2-7|TRBV7-6
ASSLSGSSYEQY
>TRBJ2-5|TRBV6-5
ASSYSTGKTQY
>TRBJ2-1|TRBV3-1/TRBV3-2
ASSQVGGAMNEQF
>TRBJ1-1|TRBV4-1
ASSQASLQDKSVLPEAF
>TRBJ1-6|TRBV5-6
ASSSVQGWALH
>TRBJ2-1|TRBV5-1
ASFTGTSGYNEQF
>TRBJ1-6|TRBV6-4
ASSEGRGNSPLH
>TRBJ2-5|TRBV13
ASSKRVRETQY
>TRBJ2-7|TRBV6-5
ASSSDSYEQY
>TRBJ2-7|TRBV7-2
ASSLRAGSYEQY
>TRBJ2-7|TRBV27
ASSSWTGYEQY
>TRBJ2-3|TRBV7-9
ASSLGRGGSDTQY
>TRBJ2-5|TRBV5-4
ASSPGGQVETQY
>TRBJ2-1|TRBV13
ASSLGRPTSGARSYNEQF
>TRBJ2-1|TRBV7-8
ASSLARGSGGRYNEQF
>TRBJ2-3|TRBV7-2
ASGRASGGARDTQY
>TRBJ1-5|TRBV7-6
ASSLVQGGNQPQH
>TRBJ2-5|TRBV5-1
ASSRGGGEETQY
>TRBJ1-5|TRBV4-3
ASSQSRGGDQPQH
>TRBJ2-3|TRBV7-3
ASSVLAGGADTQY
>TRBJ1-2|TRBV2
ASSERRPFNYGYT
>TRBJ2-5|TRBV12-3/TRBV12-4
ASSWDRAETQY
>TRBJ1-3|TRBV7-6
ASSLTPTGTGDLTSSGNTIY
>TRBJ2-5|TRBV7-6
ASSQTGQETQY
>TRBJ1-1|TRBV27
ASSNLGAEAF
>TRBJ1-5|TRBV2
ASSDDSFNQPQH
>TRBJ2-5|TRBV6-5
ASTGSNLLQETQY
>TRBJ1-5|TRBV6-5
ASSYDGGSNQPQH
>TRBJ1-2|TRBV19
ASSIAPSGTAIYGYT
>TRBJ1-1|TRBV4-1
ASSQGQGSMNTEAF
>TRBJ2-3|TRBV7-2
ASSATSGDTDTQY
>TRBJ1-6|TRBV3-1/TRBV3-2
ASSQGRGLSPLH
>TRBJ2-3|TRBV19
ASSLGLAGGPTDTQY
>TRBJ2-3|TRBV7-6
ASSETSVKDTQY
>TRBJ2-5|TRBV11-3
ASSLGTSQETQY
>TRBJ2-3|TRBV5-1
ASSLPGVYATDTQY
>TRBJ1-6|TRBV6-5
AGAQGRNSPLH
>TRBJ1-6|TRBV11-2
ASSWTVPVSPLH
>TRBJ2-1|TRBV7-9
ASSNFGGGAGEQF
>TRBJ2-4|TRBV18
ASSPQDSGFLNIQY
>TRBJ1-4|TRBV15
ATSRSPGGNNEKLF